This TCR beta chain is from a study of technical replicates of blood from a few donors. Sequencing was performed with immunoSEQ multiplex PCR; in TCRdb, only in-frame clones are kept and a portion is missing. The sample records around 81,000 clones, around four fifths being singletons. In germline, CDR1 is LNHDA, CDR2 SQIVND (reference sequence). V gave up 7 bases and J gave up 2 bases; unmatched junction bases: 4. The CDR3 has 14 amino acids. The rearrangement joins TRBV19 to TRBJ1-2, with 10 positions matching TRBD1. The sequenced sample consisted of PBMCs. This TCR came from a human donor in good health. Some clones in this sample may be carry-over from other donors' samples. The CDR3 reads CASTGQGKNYGYTF. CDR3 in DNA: TGTGCCAGTACGGGACAGGGGAAAAACTATGGCTACACCTTC.